This T cell receptor beta chain was found in a study of shared clonotypes between healthy human individuals. Concerning this clone itself: Antigen unknown.

Terminally differentiated effector memory CD45RA+ cells were excluded by CCR7 positive selection of CD45RO-negative cells. Whole-study findings and limits: An expected dependence of interdonor clonotype sharing on sequencing depth was noted.

This CDR3 region has 13 residues. V was trimmed by 7 bases and J by 5 bases, leaving 14 bases between them. CDR1 and CDR2 (germline): PRHDT, FYEKMQ (reference sequence). Produced via immunoSEQ multiplex PCR; TCRdb's table is partial and in-frame only. In the table there are under 600,000 clones, roughly 98% of which are singletons. Sequences were obtained from naive CD8+ T cells sorted from blood. V gene TRBV13 combines with J gene TRBJ2-5, with D maybe TRBD2 (5 bases). The receptor was derived from a man aged 25 to 45 in good health. The CDR3 DNA is TGTGCCAGCAATGTCCTAGCAAGGGAGACCCAGTACTTC. It codes for CASNVLARETQYF.